This is a list of T cell receptor beta chains from one sample in a study of B cell selection in AIRE deficiency. Profiled with immunoSEQ multiplex PCR; TCRdb holds only in-frame clones, not every one. The sample has some 25,000 clones, around 95% seen once. Sequencing was performed on CD4+CD127+ conventional T cells sorted from PBMCs. The origin of the receptors is a human donor in good health. CDR3s leave out the opening cysteine and the closing phenylalanine or tryptophan.

TRBV7-9	TRBJ2-1	APGGSGVKDEQF
TRBV18	TRBJ1-3	ASSSDRVAGNTIY
TRBV28	TRBJ1-2	ASSLKRAYNYGYT
TRBV28	TRBJ2-1	ATEKRGVRQF
TRBV5-4	TRBJ2-3	ASSSTVSTDTQY
TRBV28	TRBJ2-5	ASSFQGNSGETQY
TRBV6-1	TRBJ2-2	ASLKRRAGELF
TRBV4-1	TRBJ2-5	ASSQDGSGQETQY
TRBV25-1	TRBJ2-1	ASSSFNEQF
TRBV19	TRBJ2-7	ASTASGLAAQQY